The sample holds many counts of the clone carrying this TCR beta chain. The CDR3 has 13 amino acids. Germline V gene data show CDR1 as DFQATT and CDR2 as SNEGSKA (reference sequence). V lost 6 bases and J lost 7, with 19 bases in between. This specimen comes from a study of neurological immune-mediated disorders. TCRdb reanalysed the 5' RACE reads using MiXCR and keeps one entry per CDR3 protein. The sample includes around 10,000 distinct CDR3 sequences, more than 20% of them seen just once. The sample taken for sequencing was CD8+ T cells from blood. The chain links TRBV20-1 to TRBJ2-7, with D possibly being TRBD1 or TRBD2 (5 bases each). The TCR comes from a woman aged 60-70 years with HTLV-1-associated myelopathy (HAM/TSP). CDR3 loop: CSAPGPNVREQYF. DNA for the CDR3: TGCAGTGCCCCGGGACCCAACGTGAGGGAGCAGTACTTC.